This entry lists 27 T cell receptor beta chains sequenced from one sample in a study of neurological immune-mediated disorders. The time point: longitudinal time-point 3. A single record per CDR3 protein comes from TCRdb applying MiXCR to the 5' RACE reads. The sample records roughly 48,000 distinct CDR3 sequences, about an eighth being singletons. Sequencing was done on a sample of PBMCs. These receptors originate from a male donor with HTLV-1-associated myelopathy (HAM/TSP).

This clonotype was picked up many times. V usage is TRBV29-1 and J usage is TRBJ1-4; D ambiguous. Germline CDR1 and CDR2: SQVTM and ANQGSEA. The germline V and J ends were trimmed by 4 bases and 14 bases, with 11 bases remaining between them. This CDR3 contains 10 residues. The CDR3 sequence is CSVVSEGLFF. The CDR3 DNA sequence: TGCAGCGTTGTGTCCGAAGGGCTGTTTTTT.

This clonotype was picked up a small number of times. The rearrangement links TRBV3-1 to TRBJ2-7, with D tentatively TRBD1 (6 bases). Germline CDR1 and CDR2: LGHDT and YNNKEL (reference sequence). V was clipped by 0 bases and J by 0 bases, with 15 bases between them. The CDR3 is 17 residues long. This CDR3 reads CASSQETGQFYSYEQYF. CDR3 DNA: TGTGCCAGCAGCCAAGAGACTGGACAGTTCTACTCCTACGAGCAGTACTTC.

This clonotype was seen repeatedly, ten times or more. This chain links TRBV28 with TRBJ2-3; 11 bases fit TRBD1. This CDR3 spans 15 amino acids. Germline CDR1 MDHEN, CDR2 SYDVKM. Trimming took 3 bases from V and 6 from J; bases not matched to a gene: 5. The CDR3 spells CASSLDRGHSDTQYF. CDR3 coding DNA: TGTGCCAGCAGTTTGGACAGGGGGCATTCGGATACGCAGTATTTT.

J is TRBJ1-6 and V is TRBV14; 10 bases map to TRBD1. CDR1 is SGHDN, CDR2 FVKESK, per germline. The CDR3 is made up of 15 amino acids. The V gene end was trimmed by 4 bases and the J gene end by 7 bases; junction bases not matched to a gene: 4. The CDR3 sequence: CASSLRQGANSPLHF. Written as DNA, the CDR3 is TGTGCCAGCAGCCTGAGACAGGGGGCGAATTCACCCCTCCACTTT.

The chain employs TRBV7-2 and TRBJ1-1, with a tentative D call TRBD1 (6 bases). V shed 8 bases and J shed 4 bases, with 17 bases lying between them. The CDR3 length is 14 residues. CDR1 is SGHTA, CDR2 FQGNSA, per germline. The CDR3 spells CASPSWGQGTEAFF. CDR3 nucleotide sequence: TGTGCCAGCCCATCGTGGGGGCAGGGCACTGAAGCTTTCTTT.

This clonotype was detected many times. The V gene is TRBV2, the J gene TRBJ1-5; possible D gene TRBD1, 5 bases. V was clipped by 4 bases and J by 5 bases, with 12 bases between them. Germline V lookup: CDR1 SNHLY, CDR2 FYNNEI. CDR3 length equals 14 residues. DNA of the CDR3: TGTGCCAGCAGTGCTCAAAGGGGCGATCAGCCCCAGCATTTT. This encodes CASSAQRGDQPQHF.

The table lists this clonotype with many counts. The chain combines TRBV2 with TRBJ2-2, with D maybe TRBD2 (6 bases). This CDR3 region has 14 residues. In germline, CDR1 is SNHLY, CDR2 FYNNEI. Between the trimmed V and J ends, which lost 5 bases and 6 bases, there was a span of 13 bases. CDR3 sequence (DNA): TGTGCCAGCAGTTTCCTATCGGGGGCCGGGGAGCTGTTTTTT. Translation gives CASSFLSGAGELFF. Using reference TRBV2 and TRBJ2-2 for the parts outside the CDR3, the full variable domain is EPEVTQTPSHQVTQMGQEVILRCVPISNHLYFYWYRQILGQKVEFLVSFYNNEISEKSEIFDDQFSVERPDGSNFTLKIRSTKLEDSAMYFCASSFLSGAGELFFGEGSRLTVL.

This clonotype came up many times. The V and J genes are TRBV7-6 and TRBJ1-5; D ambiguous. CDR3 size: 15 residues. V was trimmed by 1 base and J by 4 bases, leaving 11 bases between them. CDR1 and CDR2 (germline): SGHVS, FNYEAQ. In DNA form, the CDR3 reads TGTGCCAGCAGCTTAGGTAGTCCGGGTAATCAGCCCCAGCATTTT. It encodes CASSLGSPGNQPQHF.

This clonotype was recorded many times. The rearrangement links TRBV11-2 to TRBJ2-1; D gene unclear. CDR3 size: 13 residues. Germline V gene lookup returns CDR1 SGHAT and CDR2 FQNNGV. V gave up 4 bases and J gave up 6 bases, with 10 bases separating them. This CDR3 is CASSSLGSNEQFF. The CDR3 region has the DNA TGTGCCAGCAGCTCCTTAGGGTCCAATGAGCAGTTCTTC.

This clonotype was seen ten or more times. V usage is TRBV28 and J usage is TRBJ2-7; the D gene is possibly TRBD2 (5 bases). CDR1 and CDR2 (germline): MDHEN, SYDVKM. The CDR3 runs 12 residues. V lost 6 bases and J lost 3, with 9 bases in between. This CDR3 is CASSPGNYEQYF. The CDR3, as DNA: TGTGCCAGCAGCCCCGGGAACTACGAGCAGTACTTC.

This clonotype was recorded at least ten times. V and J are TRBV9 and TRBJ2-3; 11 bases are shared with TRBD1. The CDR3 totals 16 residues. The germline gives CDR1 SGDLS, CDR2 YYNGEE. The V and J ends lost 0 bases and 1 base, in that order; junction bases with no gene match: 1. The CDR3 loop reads CASSVVGQGGTDTQYF. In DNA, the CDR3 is TGTGCCAGCAGCGTAGTGGGACAGGGGGGCACAGATACGCAGTATTTT.

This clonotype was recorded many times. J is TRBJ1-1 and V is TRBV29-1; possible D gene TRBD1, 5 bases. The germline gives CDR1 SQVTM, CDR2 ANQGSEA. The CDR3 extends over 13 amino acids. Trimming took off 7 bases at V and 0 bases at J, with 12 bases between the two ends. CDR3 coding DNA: TGCAGCGGAAGAGACAGACTGAACACTGAAGCTTTCTTT. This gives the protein CSGRDRLNTEAFF.

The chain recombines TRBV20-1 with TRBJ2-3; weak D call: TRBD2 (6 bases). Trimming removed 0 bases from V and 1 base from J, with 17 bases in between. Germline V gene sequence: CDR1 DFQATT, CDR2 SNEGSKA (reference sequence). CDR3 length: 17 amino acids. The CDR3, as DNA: TGCAGTGCTAGAGACCCTAGCCGGAGGGCTGGCACAGATACGCAGTATTTT. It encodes CSARDPSRRAGTDTQYF.

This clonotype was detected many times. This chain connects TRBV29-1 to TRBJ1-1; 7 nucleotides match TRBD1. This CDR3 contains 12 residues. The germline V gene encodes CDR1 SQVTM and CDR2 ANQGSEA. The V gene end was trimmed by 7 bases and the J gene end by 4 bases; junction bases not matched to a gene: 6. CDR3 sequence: CSAQEGATEAFF. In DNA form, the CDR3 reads TGCAGCGCCCAGGAGGGGGCCACTGAAGCTTTCTTT. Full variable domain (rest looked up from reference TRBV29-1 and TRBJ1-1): SAVISQKPSRDICQRGTSLTIQCQVDSQVTMMFWYRQQPGQSLTLIATANQGSEATYESGFVIDKFPISRPNLTFSTLTVSNMSPEDSSIYLCSAQEGATEAFFGQGTRLTVV.

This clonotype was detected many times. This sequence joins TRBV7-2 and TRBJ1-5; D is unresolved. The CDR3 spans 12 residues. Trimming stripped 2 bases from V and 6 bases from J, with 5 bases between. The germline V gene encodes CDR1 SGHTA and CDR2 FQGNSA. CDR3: CASSLQSQPQHF. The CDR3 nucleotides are TGTGCCAGCAGCTTACAAAGTCAGCCCCAGCATTTT.

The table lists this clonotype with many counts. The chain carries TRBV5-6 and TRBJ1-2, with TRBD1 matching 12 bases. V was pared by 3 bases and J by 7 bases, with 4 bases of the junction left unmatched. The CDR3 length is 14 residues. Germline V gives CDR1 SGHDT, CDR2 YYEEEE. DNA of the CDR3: TGTGCCAGCAGCTCTGGGACAGGGGGCCTTGGCTACACCTTC. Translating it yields CASSSGTGGLGYTF.

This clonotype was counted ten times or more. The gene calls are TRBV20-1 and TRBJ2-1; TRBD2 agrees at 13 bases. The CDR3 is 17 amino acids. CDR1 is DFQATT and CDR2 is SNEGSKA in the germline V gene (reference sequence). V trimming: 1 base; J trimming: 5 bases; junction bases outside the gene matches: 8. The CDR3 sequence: CSARGSPGLAGDNEQFF. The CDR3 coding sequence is TGCAGTGCTAGAGGATCCCCCGGACTAGCGGGGGACAATGAGCAGTTCTTC.

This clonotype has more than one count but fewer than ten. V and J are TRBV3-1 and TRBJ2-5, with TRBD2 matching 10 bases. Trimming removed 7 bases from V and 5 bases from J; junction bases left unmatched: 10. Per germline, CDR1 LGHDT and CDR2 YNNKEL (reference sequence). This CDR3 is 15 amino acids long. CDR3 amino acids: CASTTIAGGWETQYF. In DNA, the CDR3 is TGTGCCAGCACCACCATAGCGGGAGGATGGGAGACCCAGTACTTC.

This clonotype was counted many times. Here the CDR3 DNA reads TGCGCCAGCAGGCCTGAACTCGCGACAGGCCAGAACACTGAAGCTTTCTTT. This encodes CASRPELATGQNTEAFF. The rearrangement links TRBV5-1 to TRBJ1-1; possible D gene TRBD1, 6 bases. The ends were cut back, 5 bases at V and 1 base at J, with 21 bases in the middle. The CDR3 length is 17 residues. CDR1 SGHRS and CDR2 YFSETQ come from the germline V gene. Complete variable domain (other parts from reference TRBV5-1 and TRBJ1-1): KAGVTQTPRYLIKTRGQQVTLSCSPISGHRSVSWYQQTPGQGLQFLFEYFSETQRNKGNFPGRFSGRQFSNSRSEMNVSTLELGDSALYLCASRPELATGQNTEAFFGQGTRLTVV.

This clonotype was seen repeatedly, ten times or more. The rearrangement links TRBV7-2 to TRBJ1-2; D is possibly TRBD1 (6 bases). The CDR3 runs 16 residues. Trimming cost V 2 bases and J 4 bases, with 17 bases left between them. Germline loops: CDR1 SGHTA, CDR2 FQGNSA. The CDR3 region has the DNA TGTGCCAGCAGCTTATCAGGGGCCGCAGTCGGCTATGGCTACACCTTC. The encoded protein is CASSLSGAAVGYGYTF. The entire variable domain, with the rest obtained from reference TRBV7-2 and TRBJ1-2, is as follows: GAGVSQSPSNKVTEKGKDVELRCDPISGHTALYWYRQSLGQGLEFLIYFQGNSAPDKSGLPSDRFSAERTGGSVSTLTIQRTQQEDSAVYLCASSLSGAAVGYGYTFGSGTRLTVV.

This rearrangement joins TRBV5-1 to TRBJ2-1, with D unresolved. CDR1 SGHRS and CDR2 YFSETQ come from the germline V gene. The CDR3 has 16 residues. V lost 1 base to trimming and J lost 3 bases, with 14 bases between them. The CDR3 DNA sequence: TGCGCCAGCAGCTTGCAGGCGGTCCTAATCTACAATGAGCAGTTCTTC. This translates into CASSLQAVLIYNEQFF.

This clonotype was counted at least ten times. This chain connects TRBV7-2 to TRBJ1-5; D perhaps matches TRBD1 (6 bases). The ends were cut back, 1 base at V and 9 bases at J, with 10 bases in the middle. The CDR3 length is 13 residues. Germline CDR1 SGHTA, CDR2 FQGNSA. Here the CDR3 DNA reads TGTGCCAGCAGCTTAGGAGAAGGGGGGCCCCAGCATTTT. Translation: CASSLGEGGPQHF.

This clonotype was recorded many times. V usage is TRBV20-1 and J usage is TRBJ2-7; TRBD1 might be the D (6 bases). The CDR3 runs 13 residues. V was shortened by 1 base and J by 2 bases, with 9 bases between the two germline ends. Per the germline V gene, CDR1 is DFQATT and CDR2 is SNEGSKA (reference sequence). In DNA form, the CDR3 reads TGCAGTGCTAGAGCAGGGGTCGCCTACGAGCAGTACTTC. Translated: CSARAGVAYEQYF.

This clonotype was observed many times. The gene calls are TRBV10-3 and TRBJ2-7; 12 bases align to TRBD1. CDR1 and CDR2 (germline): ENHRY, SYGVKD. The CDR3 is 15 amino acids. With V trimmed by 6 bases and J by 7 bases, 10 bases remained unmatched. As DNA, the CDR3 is TGTGCCATCAGAGCCACGGGACAGGGGGCGCGGGAGCAGTACTTC. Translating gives CAIRATGQGAREQYF.

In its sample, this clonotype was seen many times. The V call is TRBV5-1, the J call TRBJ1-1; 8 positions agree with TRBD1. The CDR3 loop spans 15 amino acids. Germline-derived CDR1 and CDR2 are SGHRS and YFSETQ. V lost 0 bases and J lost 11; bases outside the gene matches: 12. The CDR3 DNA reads TGCGCCAGCAGCTTGGGCTTAGGACAGGGAAGAGACGCTTTCTTT. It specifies CASSLGLGQGRDAFF.

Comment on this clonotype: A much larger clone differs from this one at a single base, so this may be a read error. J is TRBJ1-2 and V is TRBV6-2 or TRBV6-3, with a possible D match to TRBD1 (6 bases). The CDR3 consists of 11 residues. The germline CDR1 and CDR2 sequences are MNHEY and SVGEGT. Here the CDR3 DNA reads TGTGCCAGCGGACGAATCGACAGGTTTAACTTC. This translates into CASGRIDRFNF.

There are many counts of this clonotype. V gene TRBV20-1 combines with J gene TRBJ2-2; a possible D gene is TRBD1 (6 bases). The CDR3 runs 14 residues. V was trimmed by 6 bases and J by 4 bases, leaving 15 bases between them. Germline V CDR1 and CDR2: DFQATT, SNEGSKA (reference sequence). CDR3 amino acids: CSAHRDTSTGELFF. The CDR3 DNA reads TGCAGTGCCCACCGGGACACGAGCACCGGGGAGCTGTTTTTT.